The 14 T cell receptor beta chains below were found in one sample sequenced in a study of a mutant IDH1 vaccine in newly diagnosed glioma (dated by TCRdb to the early 2020s). Libraries were constructed by the immunoSEQ multiplex PCR assay. The immuneACCESS repertoire file appears here via TCRdb, limited to in-frame rearrangements. These files lack a portion of the clones; in checked studies, under half of the deficit traces to unresolved V genes, and the cause of the others is not known. In this sample the table shows tens of thousands of clones, 85% to 95% of which occur a single time. The top ten clones comprise roughly 2.4% of the sample. Their antigens are not known. Reading the label with the study, this specimen's time point is: week 35, safety follow-up. A 20-mer mutant IDH1 peptide at 300 micrograms in Montanide made up each vaccine dose, which was injected subcutaneously together with topical imiquimod.

Sequencing was performed on PBMCs, taken from a glioma patient whose treatment included an IDH1 peptide vaccine. The receptors shown here come from a man in his forties or fifties with glioma.

The chain recombines TRBV6-1 with TRBJ2-4, with no clear D. Looked up from germline, CDR1 is MNHNS and CDR2 is SASEGT. V shed 3 bases and J shed 4 bases, with 19 bases lying between them. The CDR3 runs 17 residues. Written as DNA, the CDR3 is TGTGCCAGCAGTGAGGACGCAACATCCAACCCGAAAAACATTCAGTACTTC. As protein: CASSEDATSNPKNIQYF.

The rearrangement uses TRBV5-4 and TRBJ1-3; D is ambiguous. Germline V CDR1 and CDR2: SGHNT, YYREEE (reference sequence). The CDR3 has 12 amino acids. V lost 4 bases and J 4 bases, leaving 6 bases between the germline ends. CDR3 DNA sequence: TGTGCCAGCAGCCGCACAGGAAACACCATATATTTT. Its protein is CASSRTGNTIYF. The full variable domain, rest sourced from reference TRBV5-4 and TRBJ1-3, is ETGVTQSPTHLIKTRGQQVTLRCSSQSGHNTVSWYQQALGQGPQFIFQYYREEENGRGNFPPRFSGLQFPNYSSELNVNALELDDSALYLCASSRTGNTIYFGEGSWLTVV.

The chain joins TRBV19 to TRBJ2-7, with a possible D match to TRBD1 (6 bases). The CDR3 contains 12 residues. V was cut by 4 bases and J by 7 bases, with 11 bases left in between. Germline V lookup: CDR1 LNHDA, CDR2 SQIVND (reference sequence). CDR3: CASSRTAEEQYF. The CDR3 coding sequence is TGTGCCAGTAGTAGGACAGCGGAAGAGCAGTACTTC.

The rearrangement uses TRBV25-1 and TRBJ1-2, with D tentatively TRBD1 (6 bases). V gave up 4 bases and J gave up 8 bases, with 14 bases separating them. Germline values: CDR1 MGHDK, CDR2 SYGVNS. This CDR3 comprises 13 residues. The CDR3 nucleotides are TGTGCCAGCAGTGCTACAGGGTTCGGGGGCTACACCTTC. This translates into CASSATGFGGYTF.

This clone was seen once. This chain connects TRBV28 to TRBJ2-3, with D possibly being TRBD2 (6 bases). Germline lookup yields CDR1 MDHEN and CDR2 SYDVKM. Trimming stripped 8 bases from V and 4 bases from J, with 13 bases between. The CDR3 spans 13 residues. CDR3: CASGRRGADTQYF. The CDR3 DNA reads TGTGCCAGCGGGAGACGCGGGGCAGATACGCAGTATTTT.

There are a few counts of this clone. The chain is built from TRBV18 and TRBJ1-1; perhaps TRBD1 as D (5 bases). Germline V gene lookup returns CDR1 KGHSH and CDR2 LQKENI. V was clipped by 2 bases and J by 4 bases, with 14 bases between them. The CDR3 sequence is 15 residues long. DNA of the CDR3: TGTGCCAGCTCACCAAGGAGACAGATATCCACTGAAGCTTTCTTT. Translating it yields CASSPRRQISTEAFF. Supplemented by reference TRBV18 and TRBJ1-1, the full variable domain reads NAGVMQNPRHLVRRRGQEARLRCSPMKGHSHVYWYRQLPEEGLKFMVYLQKENIIDESGMPKERFSAEFPKEGPSILRIQQVVRGDSAAYFCASSPRRQISTEAFFGQGTRLTVV.

The J gene is TRBJ1-2, the V gene TRBV7-9, with a tentative D call TRBD1 (6 bases). The CDR3 is made up of 14 amino acids. The V gene lost 4 bases and the J gene lost 4 bases, with 13 bases spanning the gap. CDR1 and CDR2 from the germline V gene are SEHNR and FQNEAQ (reference sequence). The chain's CDR3 is CASSSQGSIYGYTF. In nucleotides, the CDR3 is TGTGCCAGCAGCTCCCAGGGGTCCATCTATGGCTACACCTTC.

The chain couples TRBV2 to TRBJ2-3; 8 nucleotides match TRBD2. V lost 6 bases to trimming and J lost 0 bases; unmatched junction nucleotides: 8. Per germline, CDR1 SNHLY and CDR2 FYNNEI. CDR3 length: 16 amino acids. As DNA, the CDR3 is TGTGCCAGCAGCGGAATGACTAGCGAGAGCACAGATACGCAGTATTTT. Translation: CASSGMTSESTDTQYF.

The chain employs TRBV27 and TRBJ1-5; TRBD1 matches at 8 bases. There are 16 residues in the CDR3. CDR1 and CDR2 from the germline V gene are MNHEY and SMNVEV (reference sequence). Germline trimming cut 5 bases from V and 3 bases from J; bases unmatched to any gene: 9. For the CDR3, the DNA is TGTGCCAGCAGTACGACAGGGGACGGAACCAATCAGCCCCAGCATTTT. Residues: CASSTTGDGTNQPQHF.

The chain uses TRBV4-2 and TRBJ2-5; TRBD2 might be the D (6 bases). V was clipped by 0 bases and J by 4 bases, with 9 bases between them. Germline V gene sequence: CDR1 LGHNA, CDR2 YNFKEQ. CDR3 length: 14 residues. The CDR3 spells CASSQDLEGETQYF. Here the CDR3 DNA reads TGTGCCAGCAGCCAAGATTTGGAGGGAGAGACCCAGTACTTC.

This chain uses TRBV5-6 with TRBJ2-2; 10 bases are shared with TRBD1. CDR1 is SGHDT and CDR2 is YYEEEE in the germline V gene. With V trimmed by 4 bases and J by 7 bases, 7 bases remained unmatched. The CDR3 is 15 amino acids. This CDR3 is CASSTGTGVIGELFF. In nucleotides, the CDR3 is TGTGCCAGCAGCACCGGGACAGGGGTTATCGGGGAGCTGTTTTTT.

The V and J genes are TRBV15 and TRBJ1-5, with D possibly being TRBD1 (5 bases). V was clipped by 0 bases and J by 4 bases, with 10 bases between them. CDR3 length equals 15 residues. CDR1 is LNHNV, CDR2 YYDKDF, per germline (reference sequence). CDR3 nucleotides: TGTGCCACCAGCAGAGAGGAGGGGCTGAATCAGCCCCAGCATTTT. Encoded protein: CATSREEGLNQPQHF.

This rearrangement joins TRBV4-1 to TRBJ2-7, with TRBD1 matching 9 bases. V shed 4 bases, J shed 6 bases, and the junction held 10 bases outside the gene matches. The CDR3 covers 15 residues. The germline gives CDR1 MGHRA, CDR2 YSYEKL. The CDR3 region has the DNA TGCGCCAGCAGCCCTAGGGGACAGGGTAATCGCGAGCAGTACTTC. Amino acids: CASSPRGQGNREQYF.

This chain links TRBV7-6 with TRBJ1-1; D unresolved. CDR3 length equals 13 residues. CDR1 is SGHVS and CDR2 is FNYEAQ in the germline V gene. V lost 2 bases and J 4 bases, leaving 8 bases between the germline ends. The CDR3 DNA reads as TGTGCCAGCAGCTTAACAGAGAGCACTGAAGCTTTCTTT. As protein: CASSLTESTEAFF. Filled out from reference TRBV7-6 and TRBJ1-1, the complete variable domain reads GAGVSQSPRYKVTKRGQDVALRCDPISGHVSLYWYRQALGQGPEFLTYFNYEAQQDKSGLPNDRFSAERPEGSISTLTIQRTEQRDSAMYRCASSLTESTEAFFGQGTRLTVV.